This T cell receptor (beta chain) appears in the sequencing data of a study of early T cells in non-severe SARS-CoV-2 infection. Study-wide results and caveats: A preference for anti-spike CD8 responses marked VDJdb matching, which missed private and CD4 specificities.

Trimming shortened V by 6 bases and J by 3 bases, and 14 bases separated the two germline ends. This CDR3 is 14 amino acids long. Germline values: CDR1 MNHEY, CDR2 SVGEGT. Individual cDNA molecules received unique molecular identifiers during library preparation. TCRdb passed the 5' RACE reads through MiXCR, listing each CDR3 protein once. The sample has 25,000 to 35,000 distinct CDR3 sequences, 3.9% seen once; the top ten hold more than 8%. This clonotype was counted at least ten times. Its antigen is undetermined. The sample consisted of whole blood. This sequence was found in an adult who was a healthcare worker with PCR-confirmed SARS-CoV-2 infection or an uninfected control (not recorded which). The gene calls are TRBV6-2 or TRBV6-3 and TRBJ1-2; D is unclear. The CDR3 is CASSHKLADYGYTF. For the CDR3, the DNA is TGTGCCAGCAGCCACAAATTAGCGGACTATGGCTACACCTTC.